This note documents a single TCR beta chain sequence. The antigen it binds to is not known. The sample holds no much larger clone one base away, and base qualities are not on file. TCRbeta CDR3 regions were amplified from genomic DNA using the immunoSEQ Assay, a bias-controlled multiplex PCR. Per the source publication's procedure: Nucleated cell counts per sample were estimated from amplification of reference gene primers within the assay. Sequence reads were collapsed and filtered to measure the absolute abundance of every unique TCRbeta CDR3 rearrangement. For each sample, productive Simpson clonality was calculated as the square root of Simpson's diversity index across productive rearrangements. Here the immuneACCESS table is served through TCRdb, limited to in-frame sequences with V and J called. Missing clones are a known gap in these copies; in checked studies unresolved V genes cover under half, and the rest lacks a known reason. Clone size and the V and J calls come from that table; the DNA yielded D and trimming. The sample has nearly 40,000 clones on record, roughly 84% of them singletons. Together, the top ten hold roughly 15% of the sample.

The sample comes from a study of blood T cell repertoires in COVID-19 (dated by TCRdb to about 2020). For the wider study: Collaborator samples came from the United States, Italy and Spain and covered acute and convalescent phases of COVID-19. The material from the prospective study consisted of cDNA or gDNA derived from T cells, B-cell-depleted T cells, or PBMCs. Deeply sampled blood TCRbeta repertoires from subjects exposed to, actively infected with, or recovered from COVID-19 were included in the dataset. The repertoires were released in a freely available public database meant as a resource for research on the immune response to SARS-CoV-2. Samples came from the ongoing ImmuneRACE study (first 160 participants) plus 1,254 subjects from 6 global collaborators. Nearly every sample came with metadata listing a de-identified subject ID, COVID-19 status, age in years and sex. HLA class I and class II types, where available, came from metadata supplied by the sample provider rather than from assay-based typing.

V is cut by 5 bases and J by 7 bases, and the space between the germline ends is 11 bases. The CDR3, from cysteine to phenylalanine, totals 13 residues. Only CDR3 DNA remains: 39 bases, in frame from the first base. CDR1 and CDR2 were assigned from the germline V gene as KGHDR and SFDVKD. Collaborating institutions collected whole blood in K2EDTA tubes following their own protocols. Collaborator samples were shipped for TCRbeta analysis as frozen whole blood, isolated PBMCs, or DNA extracted from either sample type. Overall study results and their limits: How much clinical and demographic metadata was included differed by source and by participant, and the metadata was provided uncurated.

The specimen sequenced was peripheral blood. The sequence came from a man aged 50-59 years with active or convalescent COVID-19. The chain is assembled from TRBV24-1 and TRBJ2-1; the D gene is possibly TRBD1, with 5 bases matching. This receptor carries the CDR3 CATSVSGRNEQFF. DNA sequence: TGTGCCACCAGTGTTTCAGGGCGGAATGAGCAGTTCTTC.